The entry below gives a single T cell receptor (beta chain) sequence along with its context. Antigen specificity is unknown. A read error may produce the germline difference seen at one junction end. The data belong to a study of blood T cells in healthy people across ages. Regarding the study as a whole: Aged donors had fewer naive CD4+ cells and lower diversity than long-lived donors.

Sample-barcoded 5' priming and a J-beta primer mix drove a second PCR of about 6 to 12 cycles. TCRdb fed the 5' RACE reads into MiXCR, producing one record per CDR3 protein. The sample yields 550,000 to 650,000 distinct CDR3 sequences, about 27% seen once. The authors isolated at least 7 million PBMCs per sample. These sequences were also reported in another study, on T cells of mothers and their children. That work states: Overlap measured in related mother-child pairs was slightly, non-significantly higher than in unrelated pairs.

Input material: blood. The clonotype originates from a boy under 10 years old in good health.

The CDR3 nucleotides read TGTGCCAGCAGCTCCAGCAAAGATACGCAGTATTTT. This codes for CASSSSKDTQYF. The V call is TRBV7-9, the J call TRBJ2-3, with D uncertain. CDR3 length equals 12 residues. Germline V gene data show CDR1 as SEHNR and CDR2 as FQNEAQ (reference sequence).